This T cell receptor (beta chain) came from a study of Ad26.COV2.S vaccination and SARS-CoV-2 variants. Overall study: Dosing was one shot or two shots 56 days apart. Findings and limits, study-wide: A substantial breadth of spike-specific CD8+ and CD4+ T cell responses after vaccination has been reported.

The table came from immunoSEQ multiplex PCR; TCRdb's copy has only in-frame clones and leaves some out. The sample comprises 400,000 to 500,000 clones, around 87% of which are singletons, and about 3.6% rests with the top ten. Treatment in this sample: 15 to 20 received Ad26.COV2.S at low or high dose, single or two shots; roughly 5 received placebo; per-sample allocation not given. Sample collection was performed on day 63 after the first vaccine or placebo injection. An 18-55-year-old adult in Boston served as donor. The ends were cut back, 1 base at V and 7 bases at J, with 11 bases in the middle. Germline lookup yields CDR1 SGHNT and CDR2 YENEEA. The CDR3 consists of 14 residues. For this clone: Its antigen is still unknown.

The J gene is TRBJ2-1, the V gene TRBV11-3; D might be TRBD1 (5 bases). This sample comprised peripheral blood, obtained in a trial of Ad26.COV2.S vaccine versus placebo. This receptor was obtained from a person between 18 and 60 years old who received the Ad26.COV2.S COVID-19 vaccine or a placebo. CDR3 protein: CASSLGGASNEQFF. For the CDR3, the DNA is TGTGCCAGCAGCTTAGGGGGCGCCAGTAATGAGCAGTTCTTC.